These 25 T cell receptor beta chains share one sample of origin, sequenced in a study of T cell changes during pregnancy in multiple sclerosis. The table came from immunoSEQ multiplex PCR; TCRdb's copy has only in-frame clones and leaves some out. The sample contains about 70,000 clones, approximately 90% of which appear only once. Sequenced material: peripheral blood, taken in the third trimester of pregnancy. These receptors were collected from a female donor with multiple sclerosis, enrolled in a pregnancy study.

The chain has TRBV30 and TRBJ1-4; D perhaps matches TRBD1 (6 bases). CDR1 is GTSNPN, CDR2 SVGIG, per germline (reference sequence). The CDR3 runs 14 residues. Trimming took off 0 bases at V and 8 bases at J, with 13 bases between the two ends. In nucleotides, the CDR3 is TGTGCCTGGAGTGTACTACAGGGTGGGGAAAAACTGTTTTTT. Its translation: CAWSVLQGGEKLFF.

The CDR3 sequence: CASSISGGLGGELFF. In DNA, the CDR3 is TGTGCCAGCAGCATTAGCGGGGGTCTCGGCGGGGAGCTGTTTTTT. The chain combines TRBV11-2 with TRBJ2-2; 9 bases agree with TRBD2. Germline trimming cut 5 bases from V and 7 bases from J; bases unmatched to any gene: 8. The CDR3 contains 15 residues. Germline V CDR1 and CDR2: SGHAT, FQNNGV.

The CDR3: CASSQGAAGELFF. CDR3 DNA sequence: TGTGCCAGCAGCCAGGGTGCCGCCGGGGAGCTGTTTTTT. The V call is TRBV7-3, the J call TRBJ2-2; maybe TRBD1 (5 bases). The CDR3 totals 13 residues. CDR1 is SGHTA, CDR2 FQGTGA, per germline. The V and J ends lost 5 bases and 6 bases respectively, with 10 bases between them. Complete variable domain (other parts from reference TRBV7-3 and TRBJ2-2): GAGVSQTPSNKVTEKGKYVELRCDPISGHTALYWYRQSLGQGPEFLIYFQGTGAADDSGLPNDRFFAVRPEGSVSTLKIQRTERGDSAVYLCASSQGAAGELFFGEGSRLTVL.

The rearrangement links TRBV2 to TRBJ1-2; tentatively, D is TRBD1 (5 bases). The CDR3 spans 14 residues. In germline, CDR1 is SNHLY, CDR2 FYNNEI. Trimming stripped 6 bases from V and 8 bases from J, with 19 bases between. The CDR3 DNA reads TGTGCCAGCAGGGACACAACTGGGTTAAGGGGCTACACCTTC. Amino acids: CASRDTTGLRGYTF.

The chain recombines TRBV6-4 with TRBJ2-1, with 7 bases fitting TRBD2. The CDR3 runs to 15 residues. Germline values: CDR1 MRHNA, CDR2 SNTAGT. V was clipped by 4 bases and J by 4 bases; unmatched bases: 7. CDR3 region: CASSADSGSYNEQFF. DNA of the CDR3: TGTGCCAGCAGTGCCGATAGCGGGTCTTACAATGAGCAGTTCTTC.

This clone turned up a few times. The chain carries TRBV19 and TRBJ2-2; D unclear. The CDR3 sequence is 15 residues long. V lost 5 bases and J 6 bases, leaving 16 bases between the germline ends. From germline, CDR1 is LNHDA and CDR2 SQIVND (reference sequence). The CDR3: CASSPPPVPAGELFF. CDR3 nucleotide sequence: TGTGCCAGTAGTCCTCCTCCCGTCCCCGCCGGGGAGCTGTTTTTT.

The chain couples TRBV19 to TRBJ1-1, with 7 bases matching TRBD1. The CDR3 loop spans 15 amino acids. The J segment lost 8 bases and the V segment lost 3 bases, leaving 12 bases of the junction unmatched. In germline, CDR1 is LNHDA, CDR2 SQIVND (reference sequence). The CDR3 DNA reads TGTGCCAGTAGTATCTCCGGGACAGCCATCCACGAAGCTTTCTTT. Translating it yields CASSISGTAIHEAFF.

Concerning this clone itself: Its ends do not fully match the called genes, so a read error is possible. The chain is built from TRBV29-1 and TRBJ2-1; D not resolved. CDR1 and CDR2 (germline): SQVTM, ANQGSEA. There are 11 residues in the CDR3. This CDR3 reads CSFFSHNEQFF. The CDR3 DNA follows: TGCAGCTTCTTCTCCCACAATGAGCAGTTCTTC.

This clone has just one count. The chain combines TRBV19 with TRBJ2-1, with 7 bases matching TRBD1. The germline V gene has CDR1 LNHDA and CDR2 SQIVND (reference sequence). The CDR3 totals 13 residues. V shed 5 bases and J 8 bases; nucleotides not matched to a gene: 6. The CDR3 DNA reads TGTGCCAGTAGTGTAGGGGGCAGGTATGAGCAGTTCTTC. Encoded protein: CASSVGGRYEQFF.

This chain connects TRBV4-3 to TRBJ2-2; TRBD1 matches at 9 bases. The ends lost 0 bases at V and 5 bases at J; junction bases unmatched: 13. Germline CDR1 is LGHNA and CDR2 is YSLEER. The CDR3 has 19 residues. DNA of the CDR3: TGCGCCAGCAGCCAAGAAGATAGAAGGACAGGGGCGGAGACCGGGGAGCTGTTTTTT. Translated, it gives CASSQEDRRTGAETGELFF.

J is TRBJ2-1 and V is TRBV20-1, with D possibly being TRBD2 (5 bases). This CDR3 comprises 11 residues. Between the trimmed V and J ends, which lost 5 bases and 7 bases, there was a span of 9 bases. Germline CDR1 is DFQATT and CDR2 is SNEGSKA (reference sequence). The DNA of the CDR3 is TGCAGTGCTCTAGCAAGTAATGAGCAGTTCTTC. Amino acids: CSALASNEQFF.

The chain combines TRBV10-3 with TRBJ2-7; 8 bases are a match to TRBD1. The V segment lost 0 bases and the J segment 4 bases; nucleotides outside the gene matches: 8. The CDR3 loop spans 16 amino acids. CDR1 and CDR2 (germline): ENHRY, SYGVKD. The CDR3, as DNA: TGTGCCATCAGTGAGTCGGTAGACAGGGGTACTTACGAGCAGTACTTC. It codes for CAISESVDRGTYEQYF.

V is TRBV30 and J is TRBJ2-7, with 10 bases lining up with TRBD1. Germline CDR1 is GTSNPN and CDR2 is SVGIG (reference sequence). The CDR3 covers 13 residues. The V gene end was trimmed by 2 bases and the J gene end by 4 bases; junction bases not matched to a gene: 2. CDR3: CAWSRGQGYEQYF. The CDR3 DNA sequence: TGTGCCTGGAGTCGGGGACAGGGGTACGAGCAGTACTTC.

The chain links TRBV19 to TRBJ1-1; 11 positions agree with TRBD1. The CDR3 covers 14 residues. V lost 5 bases to trimming and J lost 5 bases; unmatched junction nucleotides: 4. Germline CDR1 LNHDA, CDR2 SQIVND (reference sequence). The CDR3 region is CASSSGQGATEAFF. The CDR3 bases are TGTGCCAGTAGTTCAGGACAGGGGGCGACTGAAGCTTTCTTT.

The chain is built from TRBV6-1 and TRBJ2-7; a weak D match, TRBD2 (5 bases). Germline loops: CDR1 MNHNS, CDR2 SASEGT. V lost 4 bases to trimming and J lost 0 bases, with 10 bases between them. The CDR3 is 14 amino acids. The CDR3: CASSVGRDSYEQYF. The DNA of the CDR3 is TGTGCCAGCAGTGTTGGACGGGACTCCTACGAGCAGTACTTC.

This chain connects TRBV6-5 to TRBJ1-5; tentative D call: TRBD1 (5 bases). The CDR3 totals 16 residues. Trimming shortened V by 3 bases and J by 3 bases, and 15 bases separated the two germline ends. CDR1 and CDR2 (germline): MNHEY, SVGAGI. CDR3 sequence (DNA): TGTGCCAGCAGTTATGGGTATACAGGCTCCAATCAGCCCCAGCATTTT. This codes for CASSYGYTGSNQPQHF.

The chain is built from TRBV10-3 and TRBJ2-3; D is unresolved. Trimming left V 3 bases short and J 2 bases short, with 6 bases between. CDR3 size: 13 residues. The V gene's germline CDR1 is ENHRY and CDR2 SYGVKD. The CDR3 nucleotides read TGTGCCATCAGTGAAGAACTCACAGATACGCAGTATTTT. It encodes CAISEELTDTQYF.

This clone was seen only once. The chain recombines TRBV30 with TRBJ2-1; no definite D call. The CDR3 is 11 amino acids. Germline-derived CDR1 and CDR2 are GTSNPN and SVGIG (reference sequence). The V end was cut by 0 bases, the J end by 13 bases, with 10 bases between. The CDR3 DNA reads TGTGCCTGGAGTGTTGCCGGAGTTCAGTTCTTC. Amino acid sequence: CAWSVAGVQFF.

J is TRBJ2-7 and V is TRBV2, with D possibly TRBD1 on 6 matching bases. Germline-derived CDR1 and CDR2 are SNHLY and FYNNEI. This CDR3 spans 12 amino acids. Trimming took 5 bases from V and 5 from J, leaving 10 bases between them. The CDR3, as DNA: TGTGCCAGCAGTACTACAGGGCACGAGCAGTACTTC. Amino acid sequence: CASSTTGHEQYF.

The chain joins TRBV6-5 to TRBJ1-1; D is perhaps TRBD1 (5 bases). The CDR3 loop spans 15 amino acids. V lost 2 bases to trimming and J lost 5 bases, with 15 bases between them. Germline V gene lookup returns CDR1 MNHEY and CDR2 SVGAGI. The CDR3 loop is CASSYGWQGGTEAFF. The DNA of the CDR3 is TGTGCCAGCAGTTACGGTTGGCAGGGAGGAACTGAAGCTTTCTTT.

V and J are TRBV18 and TRBJ2-2; tentatively, D is TRBD2 (5 bases). Trimming left V 3 bases short and J 5 bases short, with 16 bases between. The germline V gene has CDR1 KGHSH and CDR2 LQKENI. There are 16 residues in the CDR3. DNA for the CDR3: TGTGCCAGCTCACCGCCAGCACGGGGTGGAACCGGGGAGCTGTTTTTT. Translating gives CASSPPARGGTGELFF.

The genes are TRBV6-6 and TRBJ2-2; 10 bases are shared with TRBD2. Germline V CDR1 and CDR2: MNHNY, SVGAGI (reference sequence). Losses at the gene ends were 9 bases for V and 6 bases for J; bases not matched to a gene: 7. The length of the CDR3 is 14 residues. The CDR3 protein is CASVAGGEAGELFF. The CDR3 DNA reads TGTGCCAGTGTAGCGGGAGGCGAAGCCGGGGAGCTGTTTTTT.

This clone was detected once. The rearrangement joins TRBV7-2 to TRBJ2-7, with D possibly TRBD1 on 6 matching bases. Germline lookup yields CDR1 SGHTA and CDR2 FQGNSA. The CDR3 runs to 16 residues. Between the trimmed V and J ends, which lost 4 bases and 3 bases, there was a span of 19 bases. Here the CDR3 DNA reads TGTGCCAGCAGCTCAAGGGCCGGGACACAGAACTACGAGCAGTACTTC. Amino acids: CASSSRAGTQNYEQYF.

There are a few counts of this clone. The chain carries TRBV6-4 and TRBJ1-2; weak D call: TRBD1 (5 bases). Trimming pared 3 bases from V and 4 bases from J, leaving 12 bases between. This CDR3 contains 14 residues. Germline CDR1 is MRHNA and CDR2 is SNTAGT. The CDR3 region has the DNA TGTGCCAGCAGTGAACAGGACGGAAGCTATGGCTACACCTTC. This sequence encodes CASSEQDGSYGYTF.

The chain is built from TRBV29-1 and TRBJ2-3; 8 bases match TRBD2. J lost 2 bases, V lost 5 bases, and 6 bases had no gene match. Germline assignment: CDR1 SQVTM and CDR2 ANQGSEA. This CDR3 has 14 residues. This CDR3 reads CSVIRLAHTDTQYF. CDR3 nucleotides: TGCAGCGTTATAAGACTAGCGCACACAGATACGCAGTATTTT.